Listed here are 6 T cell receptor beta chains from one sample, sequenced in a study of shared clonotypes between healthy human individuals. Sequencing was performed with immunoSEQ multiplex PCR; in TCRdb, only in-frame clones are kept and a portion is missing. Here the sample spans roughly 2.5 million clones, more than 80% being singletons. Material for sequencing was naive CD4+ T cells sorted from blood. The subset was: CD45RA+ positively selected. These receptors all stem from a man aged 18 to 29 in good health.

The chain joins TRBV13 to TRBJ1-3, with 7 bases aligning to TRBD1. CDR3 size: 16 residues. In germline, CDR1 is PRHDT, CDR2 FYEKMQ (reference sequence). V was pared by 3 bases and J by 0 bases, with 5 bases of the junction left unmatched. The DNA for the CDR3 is TGTGCCAGCAGCTTTAAAGGGACAGTCTCTGGAAACACCATATATTTT. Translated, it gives CASSFKGTVSGNTIYF.

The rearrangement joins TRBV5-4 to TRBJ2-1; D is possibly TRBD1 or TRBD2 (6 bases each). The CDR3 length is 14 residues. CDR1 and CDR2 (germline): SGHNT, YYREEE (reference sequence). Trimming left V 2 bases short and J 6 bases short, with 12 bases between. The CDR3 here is CASSFWGAPNEQFF. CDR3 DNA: TGTGCCAGCAGCTTTTGGGGGGCCCCCAATGAGCAGTTCTTC.

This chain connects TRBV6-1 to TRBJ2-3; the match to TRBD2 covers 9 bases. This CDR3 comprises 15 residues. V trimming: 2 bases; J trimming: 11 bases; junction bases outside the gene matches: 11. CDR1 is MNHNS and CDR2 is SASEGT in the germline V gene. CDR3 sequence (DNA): TGTGCCAGCAGTGAACTCGGGCGGGAGGGCATCCAGCAGTATTTT. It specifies CASSELGREGIQQYF.

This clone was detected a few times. For the CDR3, the DNA is TGTGCCAGCAGTGAAAGCAACGAAAAACTGTTTTTT. Protein product: CASSESNEKLFF. The chain carries TRBV2 and TRBJ1-4; D unresolved. The CDR3 covers 12 residues. Germline V gene sequence: CDR1 SNHLY, CDR2 FYNNEI. V shed 2 bases and J shed 8 bases, with 6 bases lying between them. The variable domain in full, completed from reference TRBV2 and TRBJ1-4, reads EPEVTQTPSHQVTQMGQEVILRCVPISNHLYFYWYRQILGQKVEFLVSFYNNEISEKSEIFDDQFSVERPDGSNFTLKIRSTKLEDSAMYFCASSESNEKLFFGSGTQLSVL.

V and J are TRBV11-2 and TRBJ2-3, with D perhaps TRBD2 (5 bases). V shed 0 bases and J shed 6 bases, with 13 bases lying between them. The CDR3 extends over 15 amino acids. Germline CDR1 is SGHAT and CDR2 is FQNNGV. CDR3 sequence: CASSLDLGSGDTQYF. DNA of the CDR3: TGTGCCAGCAGCTTAGATTTGGGGTCGGGGGATACGCAGTATTTT.

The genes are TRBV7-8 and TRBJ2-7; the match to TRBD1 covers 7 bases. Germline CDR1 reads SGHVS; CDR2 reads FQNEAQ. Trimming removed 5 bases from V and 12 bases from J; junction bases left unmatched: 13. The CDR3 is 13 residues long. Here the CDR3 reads CASSPGQVERVYF. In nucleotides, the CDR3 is TGTGCCAGCAGCCCTGGACAGGTCGAAAGGGTGTACTTC.